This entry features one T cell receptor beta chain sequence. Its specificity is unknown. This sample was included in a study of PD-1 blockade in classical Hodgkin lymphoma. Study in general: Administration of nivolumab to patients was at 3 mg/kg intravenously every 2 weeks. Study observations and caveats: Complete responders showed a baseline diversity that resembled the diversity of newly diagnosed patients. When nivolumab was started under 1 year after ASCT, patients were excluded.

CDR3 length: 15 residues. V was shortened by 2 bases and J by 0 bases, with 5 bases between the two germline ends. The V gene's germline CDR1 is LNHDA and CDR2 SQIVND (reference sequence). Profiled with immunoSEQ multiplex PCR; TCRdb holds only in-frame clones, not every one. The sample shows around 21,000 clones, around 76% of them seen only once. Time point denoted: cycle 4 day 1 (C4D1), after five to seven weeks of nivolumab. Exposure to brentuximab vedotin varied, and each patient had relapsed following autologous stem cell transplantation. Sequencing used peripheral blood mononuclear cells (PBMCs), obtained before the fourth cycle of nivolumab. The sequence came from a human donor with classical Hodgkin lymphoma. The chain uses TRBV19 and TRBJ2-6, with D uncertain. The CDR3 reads CASSIKGSGANVLTF. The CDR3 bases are TGTGCCAGTAGTATAAAGGGCTCTGGGGCCAACGTCCTGACTTTC.